Listed here is a single T cell receptor beta chain. This record comes from a study of blood T cell repertoires in COVID-19. Overall study context: Specimens from acute and convalescent COVID-19 originated in the United States, Italy and Spain. The analysed material was cDNA or gDNA that came from T cells, B-cell-depleted T cells, or PBMCs.

This table comes from immunoSEQ multiplex PCR, and its TCRdb copy is limited to in-frame clones, with some not included. The data hold some 320,000 clones, with about 82% observed a single time. CDR1 LGHDT and CDR2 YNNKEL come from the germline V gene (reference sequence). Trimming at V came to 1 base and at J to 6 bases, leaving 6 bases not matched to a gene. This CDR3 comprises 15 residues. Sample: peripheral blood. The chain uses TRBV3-1 (or the pseudogene TRBV3-2) and TRBJ2-1, with 7 bases aligning to TRBD2. The source of this sequence is a human donor in a cohort sampled during active COVID-19. CDR3 in amino acids: CASSQGLAFPNEQFF. In DNA, the CDR3 is TGTGCCAGCAGCCAAGGACTAGCATTTCCCAATGAGCAGTTCTTC.